This T cell receptor beta chain was recorded in a study of blood T cell repertoires in COVID-19. Study-level information: Material from acute and convalescent COVID-19 was sourced from the United States, Italy and Spain.

While infection was still active, Seattle patients were enrolled and then followed longitudinally. In germline, CDR1 is MNHEY, CDR2 SVGAGI. V was pared by 2 bases and J by 8 bases, with 15 bases between. This CDR3 contains 15 residues. Authors' analysis steps: The authors estimated nucleated cell counts from reference gene primer amplification. Profiling relied on immunoSEQ multiplex PCR, and the TCRdb table lists in-frame clones only, not all of them. The V and J calls and the clone size are those of that table, but D and trimming were determined from the DNA. The sample includes under 300,000 clones, nearly 90% of them seen just once.

The TCR was taken from a woman aged 55-70 years with COVID-19, enrolled during active disease. V and J are TRBV6-5 and TRBJ1-4; D is perhaps TRBD1 (6 bases). Sequencing was done on a sample of peripheral blood. The CDR3 region is CASSYTRTQGEKLFF. The CDR3 region has the DNA TGTGCCAGCAGTTACACCAGAACCCAGGGGGAAAAACTGTTTTTT.